This TCR beta chain came from a study of T cell responses to AZD1222 COVID-19 vaccine. Whole-study findings and limits: Two AZD1222 administrations were followed by greater Spike-specific TCR breadth and depth. Donor demographics were predominantly white British with a female majority; clonal diversity may be underestimated. At 160-218 and 743-854, vaccine-associated CD4 TCRs were dominant, and they spanned spike.

Per the germline V gene, CDR1 is SGHVS and CDR2 is FNYEAQ. This CDR3 contains 17 residues. The junction had 5 bases not matched to a gene; V was cut back by 1 base and J by 0 bases. TCRdb's table, derived via immunoSEQ multiplex PCR, lists solely in-frame clones and lacks some. The sample has 130,000 to 150,000 clones; roughly 90% are singletons. In the case of this clone: Antigen unknown.

V usage is TRBV7-6 and J usage is TRBJ2-1; 8 bases align to TRBD2. The starting material was peripheral blood, obtained 28 days after the second AZD1222 dose. The TCR comes from an adult who received the AZD1222 COVID-19 vaccine. CDR3 nucleotides: TGTGCCAGCAGCTTAGTCGTAGCGGGGAGCTCCTACAATGAGCAGTTCTTC. Amino acid sequence: CASSLVVAGSSYNEQFF.